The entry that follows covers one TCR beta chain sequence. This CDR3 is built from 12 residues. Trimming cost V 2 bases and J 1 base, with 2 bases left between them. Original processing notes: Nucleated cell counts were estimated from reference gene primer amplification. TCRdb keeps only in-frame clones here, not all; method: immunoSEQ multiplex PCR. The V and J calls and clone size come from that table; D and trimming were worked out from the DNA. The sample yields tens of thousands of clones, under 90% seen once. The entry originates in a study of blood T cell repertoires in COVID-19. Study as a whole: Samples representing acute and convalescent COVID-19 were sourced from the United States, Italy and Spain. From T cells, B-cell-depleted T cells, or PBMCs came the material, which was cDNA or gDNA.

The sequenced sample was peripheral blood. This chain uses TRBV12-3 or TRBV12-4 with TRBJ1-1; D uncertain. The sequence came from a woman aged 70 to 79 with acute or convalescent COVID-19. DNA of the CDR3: TGTGCCAGCAGTTTACAGAACACTGAAGCTTTCTTT. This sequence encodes CASSLQNTEAFF.